What follows is one TCR beta chain and its context. Its antigen remains unidentified. Researchers prepared the TCRbeta library using unique molecular identifiers, the study reports. TCRdb re-called the PCR reads through MiXCR, storing one row per CDR3 protein. This table holds about 830,000 distinct CDR3 sequences, under 20% found once. This sample was included in a study of T-cell reconstitution after alpha-beta-depleted transplantation in children. Study results and caveats: From surviving recipient T cells and thymic progenitors came the high day-60 TCRbeta diversity observed in some patients. T cells produced anew were the main source of T-cell counts and diversity one year after transplant.

Germline V gene data show CDR1 as SGHRS and CDR2 as YFSETQ. Trimming removed 0 bases at V and 5 bases at J, with 14 bases between. The CDR3 sequence is 15 residues long. The rearrangement uses TRBV5-1 and TRBJ2-5; D not certain. The clonotype was recovered from a male patient between 10 and 17 years old who had a stem cell transplant for acute lymphoblastic leukemia, so the T cells may come from the graft donor. The input for sequencing was PBMCs, mostly from graft donor cells, taken 360 days after TCRalphabeta/CD19-depleted stem cell transplant. The CDR3 loop is CASSLVAASQETQYF. As DNA, the CDR3 is TGCGCCAGCAGCTTGGTTGCGGCCAGTCAGGAGACCCAGTACTTC.